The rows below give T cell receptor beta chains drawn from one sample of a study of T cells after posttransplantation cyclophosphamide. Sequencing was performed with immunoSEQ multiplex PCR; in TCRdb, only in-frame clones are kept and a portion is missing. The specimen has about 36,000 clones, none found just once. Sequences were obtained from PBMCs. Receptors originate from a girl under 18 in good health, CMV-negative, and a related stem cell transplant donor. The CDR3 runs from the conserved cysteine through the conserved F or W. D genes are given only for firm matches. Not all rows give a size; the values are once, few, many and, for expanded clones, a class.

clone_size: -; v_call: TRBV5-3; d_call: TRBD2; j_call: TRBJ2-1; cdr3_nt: TGTGCCAGAAGCTGTTATAGCGGGAGACGGTTCTACAATGAGCAGTTCTTC; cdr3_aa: CARSCYSGRRFYNEQFF
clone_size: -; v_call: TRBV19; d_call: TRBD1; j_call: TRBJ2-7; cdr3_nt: TGTGCCAGTAGTTGGGGACAGGGGGCCTACGAGCAGTACTTC; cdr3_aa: CASSWGQGAYEQYF
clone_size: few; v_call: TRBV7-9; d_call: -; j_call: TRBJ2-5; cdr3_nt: TGTGCCAGCAGCTTCCCCAACGGCCAGTACTTC; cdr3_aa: CASSFPNGQYF
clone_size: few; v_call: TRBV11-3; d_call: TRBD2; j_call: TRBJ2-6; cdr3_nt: TGTGCCAGCACCCTTCCCGGGGGGGGTTTCTCTGGGGCCAACGTCCTGACTTTC; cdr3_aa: CASTLPGGGFSGANVLTF
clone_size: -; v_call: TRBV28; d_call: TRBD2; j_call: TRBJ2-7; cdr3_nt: TGTGCCAGCAGTTTCAGTGTGGCGGGGGCCTACGAGCAGTACTTC; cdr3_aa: CASSFSVAGAYEQYF
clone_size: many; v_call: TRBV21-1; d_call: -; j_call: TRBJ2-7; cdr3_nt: TGTGCCAGCAGCGGTCGGGAGCAGTACTTC; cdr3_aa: CASSGREQYF
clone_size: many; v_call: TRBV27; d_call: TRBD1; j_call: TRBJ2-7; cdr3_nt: TGTGCCAGCAGGGGTGGGGGACAGGGGGCTGGAGGGCAGTACTTC; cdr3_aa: CASRGGGQGAGGQYF
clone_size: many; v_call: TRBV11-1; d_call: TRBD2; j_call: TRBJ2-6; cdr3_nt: TGTGCCAGCAGCTCCGTCGGGAGGGGGGCCAACGTCCTGACTTTC; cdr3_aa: CASSSVGRGANVLTF
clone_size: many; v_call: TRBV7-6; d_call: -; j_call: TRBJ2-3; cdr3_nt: TGTGCCAGCAGCTTAGCATATTCTAGCACAGATACGCAGTATTTT; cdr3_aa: CASSLAYSSTDTQYF
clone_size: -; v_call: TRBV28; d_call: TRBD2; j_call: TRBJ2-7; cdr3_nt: TGTGCCAGCAGTTTTACACTAGCGGCGTCAACCTACGAGCAGTACTTC; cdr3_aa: CASSFTLAASTYEQYF
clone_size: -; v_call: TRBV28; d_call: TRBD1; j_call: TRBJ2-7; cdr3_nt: TGTGCCAGCAGTCACAGACAGGGTCGCTACGAGCAGTACTTC; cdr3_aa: CASSHRQGRYEQYF
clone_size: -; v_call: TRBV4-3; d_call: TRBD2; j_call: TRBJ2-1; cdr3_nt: TGCGCCAGCAGCGTAGGCCGGCGCGGGAGGGCCAATAATGAGCAGTTCTTC; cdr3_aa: CASSVGRRGRANNEQFF
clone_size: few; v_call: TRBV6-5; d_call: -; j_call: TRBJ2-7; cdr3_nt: TGTGCCAGCAGTTACAGATCCAGGGGGGCCTGGTACGAGCAGTACTTC; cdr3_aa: CASSYRSRGAWYEQYF
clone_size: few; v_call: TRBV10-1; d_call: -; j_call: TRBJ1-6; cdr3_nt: TGCGCCAGCAGCCGGAACAGGGAAGGTTCACCCCTCCACTTT; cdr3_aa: CASSRNREGSPLHF
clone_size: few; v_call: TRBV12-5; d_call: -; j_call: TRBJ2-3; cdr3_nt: TGTGCTAGTGGTTTGCGGGGAGATACGCAGTATTTT; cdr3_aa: CASGLRGDTQYF
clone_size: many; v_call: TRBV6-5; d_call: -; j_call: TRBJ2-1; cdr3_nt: TGTGCCAGCAGTTTCTCAGCGTACAATGAGCAGTTCTTC; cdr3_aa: CASSFSAYNEQFF
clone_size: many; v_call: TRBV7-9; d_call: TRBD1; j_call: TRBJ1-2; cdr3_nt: TGTGCCAGCAGCTTAGCCGGGACAGCCCCCCGGGGCTACACCTTC; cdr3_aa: CASSLAGTAPRGYTF
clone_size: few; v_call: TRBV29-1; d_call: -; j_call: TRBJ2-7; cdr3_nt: TGCAGCGTTGAAAGGGGGAATGAGCAGTACTTC; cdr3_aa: CSVERGNEQYF
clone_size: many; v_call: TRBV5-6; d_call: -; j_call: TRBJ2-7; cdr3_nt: TGTGCCAGCAGCCCCGGGAGCTCCTACGAGCAGTACTTC; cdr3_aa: CASSPGSSYEQYF
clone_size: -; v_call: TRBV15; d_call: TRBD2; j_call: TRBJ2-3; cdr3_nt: TGTGCCACCAGCAGATGGTTTAGCGGGAGAGGCACAGATACGCAGTATTTT; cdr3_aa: CATSRWFSGRGTDTQYF
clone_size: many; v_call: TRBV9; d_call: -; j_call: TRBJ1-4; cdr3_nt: TGTGCCAGCAGCCTATCGGTGGAGGGAAGGGAAAAACTGTTTTTT; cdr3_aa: CASSLSVEGREKLFF
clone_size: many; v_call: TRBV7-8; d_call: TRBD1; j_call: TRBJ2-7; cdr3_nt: TGTGCCAGCTCCCCGTCGGGACAGGCCTCCTACGAGCAGTACTTC; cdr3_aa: CASSPSGQASYEQYF
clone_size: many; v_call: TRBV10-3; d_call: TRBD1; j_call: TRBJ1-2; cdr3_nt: TGTGCCATCAGTCTTATTGACAGGGGGTTTAATGGCTACACCTTC; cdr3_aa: CAISLIDRGFNGYTF
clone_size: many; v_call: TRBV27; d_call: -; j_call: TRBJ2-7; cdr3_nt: TGTGCCAGCAGTTTAAGACTCGGAAAGAGCTACGAGCAGTACTTC; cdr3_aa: CASSLRLGKSYEQYF
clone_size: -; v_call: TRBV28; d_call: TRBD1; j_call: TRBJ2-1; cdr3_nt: TGTGCCAGCAGTGACGGACAGGGGGGGTACAATGAGCAGTTCTTC; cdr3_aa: CASSDGQGGYNEQFF
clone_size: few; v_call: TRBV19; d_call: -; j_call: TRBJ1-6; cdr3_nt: TGTGCCAGTCCCGAGAGGAGCTCCTATAATTCACCCCTCCACTTT; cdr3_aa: CASPERSSYNSPLHF
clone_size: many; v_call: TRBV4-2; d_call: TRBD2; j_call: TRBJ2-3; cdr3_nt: TGTGCCAGCAGCCAAGGACTAGCGGGGGGGCCTAGCACAGATACGCAGTATTTT; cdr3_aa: CASSQGLAGGPSTDTQYF
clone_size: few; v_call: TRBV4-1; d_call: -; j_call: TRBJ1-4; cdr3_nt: TGCGCCAGCTCCCGTTCGGGGGATCGAACTAATGAAAAACTGTTTTTT; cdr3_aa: CASSRSGDRTNEKLFF
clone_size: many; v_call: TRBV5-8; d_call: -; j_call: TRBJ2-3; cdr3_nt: TGTGCCAGCAGCTTGTCCGGGGTCGCAGATACGCAGTATTTT; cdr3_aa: CASSLSGVADTQYF
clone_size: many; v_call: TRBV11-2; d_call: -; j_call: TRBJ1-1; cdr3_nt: TGTGCCAGCAGCTACTTCACTGAAGCTTTCTTT; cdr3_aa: CASSYFTEAFF
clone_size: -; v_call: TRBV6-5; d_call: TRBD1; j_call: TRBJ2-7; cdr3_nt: TGTGCCAGCAGAAAACCGGGACAGACTATCTACGAGCAGTACTTC; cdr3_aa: CASRKPGQTIYEQYF
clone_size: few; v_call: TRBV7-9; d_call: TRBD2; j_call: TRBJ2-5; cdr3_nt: TGTGCCAGCAGCCGACTGGCTAGCGGGCAAGAGACCCAGTACTTC; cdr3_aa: CASSRLASGQETQYF
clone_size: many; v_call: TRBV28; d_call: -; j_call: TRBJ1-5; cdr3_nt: TGTGCCAGCAGTTCCTATCAGCCCCAGCATTTT; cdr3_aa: CASSSYQPQHF
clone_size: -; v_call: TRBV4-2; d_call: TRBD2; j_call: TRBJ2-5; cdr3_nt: TGTGCCAGCAGCCAAGCCCGCGGGAGTGAGACCCAGTACTTC; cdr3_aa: CASSQARGSETQYF
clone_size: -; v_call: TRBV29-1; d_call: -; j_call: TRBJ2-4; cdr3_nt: TGCAGCGTCACCGACCCAATAACTAGTGAAAACATTCAGTACTTC; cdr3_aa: CSVTDPITSENIQYF
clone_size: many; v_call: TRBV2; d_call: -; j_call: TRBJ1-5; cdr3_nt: TGTGCCAGCAGTGGACGTATACGACCGCGGGGGGATCAGCCCCAGCATTTT; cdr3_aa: CASSGRIRPRGDQPQHF
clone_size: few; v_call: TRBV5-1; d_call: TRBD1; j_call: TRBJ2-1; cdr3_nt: TGCGCCAGCAGCGGTCAGGGGGTCTCCTACAATGAGCAGTTCTTC; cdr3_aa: CASSGQGVSYNEQFF
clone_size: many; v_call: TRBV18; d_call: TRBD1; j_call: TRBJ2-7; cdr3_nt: TGTGCCAGCTCACCTTCCCAGGGGGAAACCTACGAGCAGTACTTC; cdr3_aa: CASSPSQGETYEQYF